The entry below describes one T cell receptor beta chain. The antigen is not known. Primers for the PCR totalled 60 Vbeta and 13 Jbeta. Some clones are missing from TCRdb's copy, which holds only in-frame ones; the method was immunoSEQ multiplex PCR. The sample includes about 180,000 clones, 65% to 85% of them seen just once. This specimen belongs to a study of cytomegalovirus exposure and HLA in healthy donors. V was clipped by 5 bases and J by 7 bases, with 11 bases between them. The CDR3 sequence is 12 residues long. CDR1 is LNHDA, CDR2 SQIVND, per germline (reference sequence). Study-wide results and caveats: It was reported that the classifier diagnosed cytomegalovirus status with high specificity and sensitivity in both the original and validation cohorts. In a later analysis, TCR beta V- and J-gene trimming was associated with a missense DCLRE1C variant. A later analysis found that most CMV-associated TCR beta chains appeared HLA-restricted.

Source material: PBMCs. This TCR derives from a girl under 18 in good health and CMV-seropositive. The chain carries TRBV19 and TRBJ1-2, with a tentative D call TRBD1 (6 bases). The CDR3 protein is CASSPQGSGYTF. The CDR3 region has the DNA TGTGCCAGTAGTCCTCAGGGGTCTGGCTACACCTTC.